Sequencing of this T cell receptor beta chain was carried out in a study of OX40 agonist ivuxolimab in advanced cancers. Background on the study: Dose-escalation subjects each had hepatocellular carcinoma, melanoma, renal cell or head and neck cancer.

This clone was picked up a small number of times. The repertoire was sequenced with immunoSEQ multiplex PCR; TCRdb's copy has only in-frame clones and lacks some. The data show about 80,000 clones, approximately 85% seen once. Germline V lookup: CDR1 MGHRA, CDR2 YSYEKL. The CDR3 spans 15 residues. V shed 2 bases and J shed 7 bases, with 17 bases lying between them. Patients were ruled out by autoimmune disease history or systemic immunosuppression. The V gene is TRBV4-1, the J gene TRBJ1-2, with D possibly matching TRBD1 (6 bases). Sequencing was performed on CD4+ or CD8+ T cells sorted from blood, taken in a trial of the OX40 agonist ivuxolimab. This sequence originates from an adult with an advanced solid tumor such as melanoma, head and neck, liver or kidney cancer. CDR3: CASSQIPGTRIGYTF. CDR3 nucleotide sequence: TGCGCCAGCAGCCAAATCCCCGGGACACGGATTGGCTACACCTTC.